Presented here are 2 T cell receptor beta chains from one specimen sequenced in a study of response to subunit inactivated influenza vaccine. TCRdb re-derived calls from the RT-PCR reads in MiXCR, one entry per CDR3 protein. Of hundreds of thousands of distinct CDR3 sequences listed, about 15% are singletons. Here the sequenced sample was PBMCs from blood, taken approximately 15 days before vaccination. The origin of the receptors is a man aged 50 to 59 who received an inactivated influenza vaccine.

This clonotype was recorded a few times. DNA of the CDR3: TGCACCTTCCTAGCGGAGAACTCTTACAATGAGCAGTTCTTC. Translated: CTFLAENSYNEQFF. The chain uses TRBV20-1 and TRBJ2-1, with 7 bases aligning to TRBD2. The germline CDR1 and CDR2 sequences are DFQATT and SNEGSKA (reference sequence). This CDR3 has 14 residues.

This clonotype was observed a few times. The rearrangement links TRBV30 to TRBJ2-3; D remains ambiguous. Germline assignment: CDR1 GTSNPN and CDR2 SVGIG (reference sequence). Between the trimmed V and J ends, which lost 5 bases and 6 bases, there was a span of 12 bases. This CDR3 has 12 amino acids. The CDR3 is CAWELFEDTQYF. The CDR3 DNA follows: TGTGCCTGGGAGTTGTTTGAGGATACGCAGTATTTT. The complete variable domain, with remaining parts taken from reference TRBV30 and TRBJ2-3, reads SQTIHQWPATLVQPVGSPLSLECTVEGTSNPNLYWYRQAAGRGLQLLFYSVGIGQISSEVPQNLSASRPQDRQFILSSKKLLLSDSGFYLCAWELFEDTQYFGPGTRLTVL.